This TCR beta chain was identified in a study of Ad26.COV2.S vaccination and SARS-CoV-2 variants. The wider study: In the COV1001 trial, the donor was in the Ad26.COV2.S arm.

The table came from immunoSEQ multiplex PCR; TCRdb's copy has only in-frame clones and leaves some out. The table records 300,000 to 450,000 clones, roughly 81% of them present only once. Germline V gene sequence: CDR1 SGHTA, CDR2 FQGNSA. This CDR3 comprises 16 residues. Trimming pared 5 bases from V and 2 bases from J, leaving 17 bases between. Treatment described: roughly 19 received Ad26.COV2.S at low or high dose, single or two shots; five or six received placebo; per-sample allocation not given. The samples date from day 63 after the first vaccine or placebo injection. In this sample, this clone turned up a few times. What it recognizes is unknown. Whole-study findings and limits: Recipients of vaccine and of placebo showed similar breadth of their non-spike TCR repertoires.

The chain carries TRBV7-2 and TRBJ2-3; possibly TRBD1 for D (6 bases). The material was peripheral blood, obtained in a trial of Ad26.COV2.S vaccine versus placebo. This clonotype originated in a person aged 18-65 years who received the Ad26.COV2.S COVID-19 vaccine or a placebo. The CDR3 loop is CASSPRGTGLTDTQYF. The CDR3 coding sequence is TGTGCCAGCAGCCCCAGGGGTACAGGGCTCACAGATACGCAGTATTTT.